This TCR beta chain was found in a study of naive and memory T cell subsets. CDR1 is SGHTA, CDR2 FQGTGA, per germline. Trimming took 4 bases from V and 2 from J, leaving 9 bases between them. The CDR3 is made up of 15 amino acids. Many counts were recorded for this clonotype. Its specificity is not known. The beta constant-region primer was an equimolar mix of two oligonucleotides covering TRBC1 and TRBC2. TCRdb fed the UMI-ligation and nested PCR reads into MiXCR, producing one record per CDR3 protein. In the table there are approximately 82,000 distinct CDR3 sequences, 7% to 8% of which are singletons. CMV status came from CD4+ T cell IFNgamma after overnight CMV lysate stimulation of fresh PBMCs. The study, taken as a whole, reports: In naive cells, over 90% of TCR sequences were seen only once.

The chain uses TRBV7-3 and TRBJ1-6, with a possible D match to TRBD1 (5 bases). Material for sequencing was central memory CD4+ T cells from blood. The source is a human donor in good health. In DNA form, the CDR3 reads TGTGCCAGCAGCTCCGGGACGGCCTATAATTCACCCCTCCACTTT. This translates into CASSSGTAYNSPLHF.